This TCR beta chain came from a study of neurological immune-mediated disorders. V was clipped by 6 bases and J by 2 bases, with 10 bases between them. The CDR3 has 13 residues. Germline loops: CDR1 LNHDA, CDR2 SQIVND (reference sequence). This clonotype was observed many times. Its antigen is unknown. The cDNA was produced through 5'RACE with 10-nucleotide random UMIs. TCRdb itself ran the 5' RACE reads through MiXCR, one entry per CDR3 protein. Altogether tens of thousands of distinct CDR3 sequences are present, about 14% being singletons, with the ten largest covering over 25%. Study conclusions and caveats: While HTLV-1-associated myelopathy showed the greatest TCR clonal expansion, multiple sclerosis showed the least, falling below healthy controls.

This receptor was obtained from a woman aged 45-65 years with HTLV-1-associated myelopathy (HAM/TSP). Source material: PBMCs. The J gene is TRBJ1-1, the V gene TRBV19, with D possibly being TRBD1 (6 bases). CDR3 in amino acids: CASRQGRNTEAFF. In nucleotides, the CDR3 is TGTGCCAGTAGACAGGGAAGAAACACTGAAGCTTTCTTT.